The 32 T cell receptor beta chains in this list originate from one sample, sequenced in a study of radiotherapy plus CTLA-4 blockade in lung cancer. The method was immunoSEQ multiplex PCR; TCRdb's version includes in-frame clones alone and lacks a portion of them. The sample consists of some 110,000 clones, around 89% of them appearing once. Sample: peripheral blood, taken from a patient treated with radiotherapy plus ipilimumab. The receptor source for this set is a human donor with non-small cell lung cancer that progressed on radiotherapy plus ipilimumab.

J is TRBJ2-4 and V is TRBV6-5; tentatively, D is TRBD1 or TRBD2 (5 bases each). The V end lost 7 bases, the J end lost 7 bases, and 8 bases lay between the germline ends. The CDR3 consists of 11 residues. Germline CDR1 and CDR2: MNHEY and SVGAGI. CDR3 DNA sequence: TGTGCCAGCAAAGGGGAGAACATTCAGTACTTC. It encodes CASKGENIQYF.

The chain uses TRBV2 and TRBJ2-3; possible D gene TRBD1, 5 bases. The germline gives CDR1 SNHLY, CDR2 FYNNEI. V lost 8 bases to trimming and J lost 5 bases, with 14 bases between them. The CDR3 sequence is 13 residues long. CDR3 loop: CASGASMVDTQYF. The CDR3, as DNA: TGTGCCAGCGGGGCGAGTATGGTAGATACGCAGTATTTT.

The CDR3: CASSTYGYTF. The CDR3 DNA reads TGTGCCAGCAGTACCTATGGCTACACCTTC. The chain couples TRBV6-1 to TRBJ1-2; D not certain. V lost 5 bases and J 4 bases, leaving 2 bases between the germline ends. The germline gives CDR1 MNHNS, CDR2 SASEGT. This CDR3 is built from 10 residues.

The chain couples TRBV5-6 to TRBJ2-2, with unresolved D. This CDR3 spans 15 amino acids. Germline values: CDR1 SGHDT, CDR2 YYEEEE. The V end was cut by 7 bases, the J end by 6 bases, with 19 bases between. The CDR3 DNA follows: TGTGCCAGCCCTCTTGCCGCCCTGGGTGCCGGGGAGCTGTTTTTT. It codes for CASPLAALGAGELFF.

V gene TRBV29-1 combines with J gene TRBJ2-5; 7 nucleotides line up with TRBD1. In germline, CDR1 is SQVTM, CDR2 ANQGSEA. V was pared by 5 bases and J by 2 bases, with 5 bases of the junction left unmatched. The CDR3 sequence is 13 residues long. The CDR3 loop reads CSVLGRGQETQYF. The CDR3 nucleotides read TGCAGCGTTCTGGGCAGGGGGCAAGAGACCCAGTACTTC.

The chain links TRBV7-6 to TRBJ2-3; D not certain. Per germline, CDR1 SGHVS and CDR2 FNYEAQ. V dropped 6 bases and J dropped 6 bases, with 16 bases sitting between them. CDR3 length: 14 amino acids. The CDR3 DNA follows: TGTGCCAGCAGTTCTTCCTCACGGCAGGATACGCAGTATTTT. Protein sequence: CASSSSSRQDTQYF. The full variable domain, with the rest looked up from reference TRBV7-6 and TRBJ2-3, is GAGVSQSPRYKVTKRGQDVALRCDPISGHVSLYWYRQALGQGPEFLTYFNYEAQQDKSGLPNDRFSAERPEGSISTLTIQRTEQRDSAMYRCASSSSSRQDTQYFGPGTRLTVL.

This sequence joins TRBV4-2 and TRBJ2-1; 10 positions agree with TRBD2. The CDR3 is 16 amino acids. With 4 bases clipped from V and 6 bases from J, the junction kept 9 bases outside the gene matches. Germline V gene sequence: CDR1 LGHNA, CDR2 YNFKEQ. The CDR3 region has the DNA TGTGCCAGCAGCCGTCTAGCGGGAGACATTTTCAATGAGCAGTTCTTC. Protein: CASSRLAGDIFNEQFF.

The chain couples TRBV23-1 to TRBJ2-6; the D gene is possibly TRBD2 (5 bases). TRBV23-1 is recorded as an ORF, its role being uncertain. The CDR3 covers 18 residues. V lost 4 bases, J lost 0 bases, and 16 bases lay in between. CDR3 loop: CASSPLRRRSSGANVLTF. Written as DNA, the CDR3 is TGCGCCAGCAGTCCCCTGCGCAGGAGGAGCTCTGGGGCCAACGTCCTGACTTTC.

This chain joins TRBV19 and TRBJ1-2; D is possibly TRBD1 (6 bases). Trimming removed 9 bases at V and 8 bases at J, with 16 bases between. This CDR3 is built from 12 residues. Germline V gene lookup returns CDR1 LNHDA and CDR2 SQIVND (reference sequence). CDR3 region: CASHDRLSGYTF. As DNA, the CDR3 is TGTGCCAGCCATGACAGGCTATCCGGCTACACCTTC.

The CDR3 DNA follows: TGTGCCAGCAGCCCCAAGGGGCGGGCCACAGATACGCAGTATTTT. This gives the protein CASSPKGRATDTQYF. J is TRBJ2-3 and V is TRBV7-9, with D perhaps assigned TRBD1 or TRBD2 (5 bases each). The CDR3 loop spans 15 amino acids. Trimming cost V 5 bases and J 2 bases, with 14 bases left between them. Germline CDR1 is SEHNR and CDR2 is FQNEAQ (reference sequence).

The gene calls are TRBV2 and TRBJ1-4, with no clear D. Trimming stripped 6 bases from V and 3 bases from J, with 8 bases between. CDR1 and CDR2 from the germline V gene are SNHLY and FYNNEI. CDR3 length equals 13 residues. The CDR3 protein is CASSKNANEKLFF. The CDR3 nucleotides read TGTGCCAGCAGCAAAAATGCTAATGAAAAACTGTTTTTT.

The chain joins TRBV9 to TRBJ1-5, with D tentatively TRBD1 (6 bases). Germline lookup yields CDR1 SGDLS and CDR2 YYNGEE. This CDR3 comprises 13 residues. The V end lost 3 bases, the J end lost 3 bases, and 7 bases lay between the germline ends. CDR3 protein: CASSGQDNQPQHF. DNA for the CDR3: TGTGCCAGCAGCGGACAGGACAATCAGCCCCAGCATTTT.

The chain joins TRBV11-2 to TRBJ2-1; TRBD2 is a possible D gene (7 bases). The CDR3 contains 15 residues. V shed 5 bases and J shed 7 bases, with 18 bases lying between them. Germline V gives CDR1 SGHAT, CDR2 FQNNGV. The CDR3 loop is CASSPQGGGWNEQFF. CDR3 bases: TGTGCCAGCAGCCCCCAAGGGGGAGGGTGGAATGAGCAGTTCTTC.

Here the CDR3 DNA reads TGTGCCAGCAGCGTACCCTGGGGGAACACTGAAGCTTTCTTT. Its translation is CASSVPWGNTEAFF. J is TRBJ1-1 and V is TRBV7-2; D gene unclear. The CDR3 has 14 residues. CDR1 SGHTA and CDR2 FQGNSA come from the germline V gene. Trimming stripped 5 bases from V and 1 base from J, with 11 bases between.

V is TRBV27 and J is TRBJ1-1, with D uncertain. The CDR3 spans 14 residues. Germline CDR1 is MNHEY and CDR2 is SMNVEV (reference sequence). V lost 2 bases and J lost 4, with 11 bases in between. CDR3 loop: CASSLRGSGTEAFF. Written as DNA, the CDR3 is TGTGCCAGCAGTTTACGGGGATCTGGCACTGAAGCTTTCTTT.

The count of this clone is one. The rearrangement joins TRBV27 to TRBJ1-1, with a tentative D call TRBD1 (6 bases). In germline, CDR1 is MNHEY, CDR2 SMNVEV (reference sequence). The CDR3 covers 13 residues. With 10 bases removed from V and 1 base from J, the gap between germline ends came to 13 bases. CDR3 amino acids: CATSRRGNTEAFF. CDR3 nucleotide sequence: TGTGCCACTTCGCGCAGGGGGAACACTGAAGCTTTCTTT.

The rearrangement links TRBV6-1 to TRBJ1-2; possible D gene TRBD1, 6 bases. The V end lost 2 bases, the J end lost 4 bases, and 20 bases lay between the germline ends. Germline CDR1 is MNHNS and CDR2 is SASEGT. This CDR3 comprises 17 residues. CDR3 residues: CASSELRMPGAGYGYTF. The CDR3 DNA follows: TGTGCCAGCAGTGAACTTAGGATGCCGGGGGCAGGCTATGGCTACACCTTC.

CDR3 loop: CAWSGWASSYEQYF. CDR3 nucleotide sequence: TGTGCCTGGAGTGGTTGGGCCAGCTCCTACGAGCAGTACTTC. The V and J genes are TRBV30 and TRBJ2-7, with unresolved D. The CDR3 covers 14 residues. The germline V gene has CDR1 GTSNPN and CDR2 SVGIG (reference sequence). V was shortened by 1 base and J by 0 bases, with 10 bases between the two germline ends.

The chain recombines TRBV6-1 with TRBJ1-2, with a tentative D call TRBD1 (6 bases). V was cut by 1 base and J by 4 bases, with 10 bases left in between. The CDR3 covers 14 residues. Germline CDR1 reads MNHNS; CDR2 reads SASEGT. CDR3 nucleotides: TGTGCCAGCAGTGAAGGGGACACGGGCTATGGCTACACCTTC. As protein: CASSEGDTGYGYTF.

There are a few counts of this clone. This chain links TRBV10-2 with TRBJ2-7, with D hard to call. There are 11 residues in the CDR3. V was trimmed by 7 bases and J by 4 bases, leaving 8 bases between them. Per the germline V gene, CDR1 is WSHSY and CDR2 is SAAADI. The DNA for the CDR3 is TGCGCCAGCACGAACGGTTACGAGCAGTACTTC. This gives the protein CASTNGYEQYF.

This clone was found once. The chain recombines TRBV9 with TRBJ2-2; perhaps TRBD2 as D (6 bases). The CDR3 is made up of 16 amino acids. The V end was cut by 0 bases, the J end by 1 base, with 10 bases between. CDR1 is SGDLS and CDR2 is YYNGEE in the germline V gene. The CDR3 nucleotides read TGTGCCAGCAGCGTAGGCGGTAGCGGGAACACCGGGGAGCTGTTTTTT. Its translation: CASSVGGSGNTGELFF.

The chain couples TRBV18 to TRBJ2-1; 7 bases map to TRBD2. Per germline, CDR1 KGHSH and CDR2 LQKENI. J was trimmed by 7 bases and V by 4 bases; bases with no gene match: 7. The CDR3 runs 14 residues. As DNA, the CDR3 is TGTGCCAGCTCACGGGCGGGAGACCGGAATGAGCAGTTCTTC. This translates into CASSRAGDRNEQFF. Based on the CDR3 plus reference TRBV18 and TRBJ2-1, the full variable domain is NAGVMQNPRHLVRRRGQEARLRCSPMKGHSHVYWYRQLPEEGLKFMVYLQKENIIDESGMPKERFSAEFPKEGPSILRIQQVVRGDSAAYFCASSRAGDRNEQFFGPGTRLTVL.

The chain couples TRBV12-5 to TRBJ2-5; TRBD1 or TRBD2 may be the D gene (5 bases each). Germline assignment: CDR1 LGHNT and CDR2 FRNRAP. Trimming shortened V by 5 bases and J by 2 bases, and 18 bases separated the two germline ends. This CDR3 spans 16 amino acids. CDR3 protein: CASGPGTLGRQETQYF. The CDR3 nucleotides are TGTGCTAGTGGTCCGGGGACCCTCGGCAGGCAAGAGACCCAGTACTTC.

The chain uses TRBV5-1 and TRBJ2-1; a possible D gene is TRBD1 (5 bases). There are 16 residues in the CDR3. V was clipped by 0 bases and J by 8 bases, with 18 bases between them. Germline V CDR1 and CDR2: SGHRS, YFSETQ. In DNA form, the CDR3 reads TGCGCCAGCAGCTTGGAAGCCCTTAGGAGCAGGGATGAGCAGTTCTTC. This codes for CASSLEALRSRDEQFF.

This clone has a single count. The chain uses TRBV30 and TRBJ2-5; TRBD2 matches at 9 bases. CDR1 and CDR2 (germline): GTSNPN, SVGIG (reference sequence). Unmatched junction bases numbered 7, after V lost 2 bases and J lost 6 bases. This CDR3 contains 14 residues. In DNA form, the CDR3 reads TGTGCCTGGAGTCCAGAGACTAGCGGAAAGACCCAGTACTTC. Translating it yields CAWSPETSGKTQYF.

The V call is TRBV29-1, the J call TRBJ2-1; D unclear. There are 16 residues in the CDR3. Trimming left V 0 bases short and J 3 bases short, with 15 bases between. Per germline, CDR1 SQVTM and CDR2 ANQGSEA. The CDR3 DNA follows: TGCAGCGTTGAAGACACCCGAGTAGGGATCTACAATGAGCAGTTCTTC. Residues: CSVEDTRVGIYNEQFF.

The chain uses TRBV6-1 and TRBJ1-4; weak D call: TRBD1 (6 bases). Germline loops: CDR1 MNHNS, CDR2 SASEGT. V lost 7 bases and J lost 4, with 13 bases in between. This CDR3 is 14 amino acids long. The CDR3 nucleotides are TGTGCCAGCAAAATGACAGGAAGTAATGAAAAACTGTTTTTT. Its translation: CASKMTGSNEKLFF.

V gene TRBV11-2 combines with J gene TRBJ1-3, with 8 bases that match TRBD1. This CDR3 is built from 16 residues. Germline loops: CDR1 SGHAT, CDR2 FQNNGV. V lost 4 bases, J lost 1 base, and 6 bases stayed unmatched. CDR3 sequence: CASSSITGGSGNTIYF. The CDR3 DNA sequence: TGTGCCAGCAGCTCTATTACAGGGGGTTCTGGAAACACCATATATTTT.

The V gene is TRBV18, the J gene TRBJ1-4; D gene ambiguous. V was trimmed by 2 bases and J by 11 bases, leaving 12 bases between them. Germline CDR1 and CDR2: KGHSH and LQKENI. This CDR3 is 13 amino acids long. The CDR3 spells CASSPSENRKLFF. The CDR3 DNA is TGTGCCAGCTCACCATCAGAAAACCGGAAACTGTTTTTT.

This chain connects TRBV7-3 to TRBJ2-3; D gene ambiguous. This CDR3 is 16 amino acids long. Germline CDR1 is SGHTA and CDR2 is FQGTGA. Trimming shortened V by 5 bases and J by 0 bases, and 15 bases separated the two germline ends. This CDR3 reads CASSLAPNPSTDTQYF. The CDR3 DNA sequence: TGTGCCAGCAGCCTCGCCCCTAACCCGAGCACAGATACGCAGTATTTT.

V is TRBV19 and J is TRBJ1-3; unclear D gene. Germline V lookup: CDR1 LNHDA, CDR2 SQIVND (reference sequence). The CDR3 totals 14 residues. The V end was cut by 3 bases, the J end by 2 bases, with 8 bases between. CDR3 residues: CASSMTPPGNTIYF. The CDR3 DNA reads as TGTGCCAGTAGTATGACCCCCCCTGGAAACACCATATATTTT. The variable domain in full, with the rest retrieved from reference TRBV19 and TRBJ1-3, is DGGITQSPKYLFRKEGQNVTLSCEQNLNHDAMYWYRQDPGQGLRLIYYSQIVNDFQKGDIAEGYSVSREKKESFPLTVTSAQKNPTAFYLCASSMTPPGNTIYFGEGSWLTVV.

J is TRBJ2-3 and V is TRBV9; D gene unclear. Germline values: CDR1 SGDLS, CDR2 YYNGEE. Trimming pared 4 bases from V and 6 bases from J, leaving 15 bases between. CDR3 length: 14 amino acids. CDR3 in amino acids: CASSPGPARDTQYF. Written as DNA, the CDR3 is TGTGCCAGCAGCCCCGGACCAGCCCGGGATACGCAGTATTTT.